This T cell receptor (beta chain) was found in a study of T cell responses to AZD1222 COVID-19 vaccine. The overall study: Combined were second doses at about 4 or about 12 weeks. Notes on the study in general: CD4 TCRs covered the whole spike, strongest at regions 160-218 and 743-854. Reportedly, nearly half of unique spike TCRs recognized epitopes outside B.1.351/B.1.1.7 mutations. The peak T cell response came first, and repertoires were sampled only after it.

In the case of this clone: Its antigen is not known.

The germline gives CDR1 SGHVS, CDR2 FQNEAQ. V was pared by 5 bases and J by 0 bases, with 7 bases of the junction left unmatched. The CDR3 contains 16 residues. Assay: immunoSEQ multiplex PCR; the TCRdb copy retains only in-frame clones and omits some. The sample has 150,000 to 200,000 clones, 90% to 95% seen once; the top ten hold about 9.3%. The starting material was peripheral blood, obtained on day 0 of AZD1222 vaccination. The genes are TRBV7-8 and TRBJ2-3; TRBD2 agrees at 8 bases. The sequence was collected from an adult in good health. DNA of the CDR3: TGTGCCAGCAGCCACCGGGGGGGATCTAGCACAGATACGCAGTATTTT. Translated, it gives CASSHRGGSSTDTQYF.